The clone carrying this TCR beta chain occurred a few times. This sample was included in a study of blood T cell repertoires in COVID-19. Participants were placed into cohorts based on the clinical history they reported. TCRdb's copy holds only in-frame clones and misses some; the assay was immunoSEQ multiplex PCR. In the table there are a few hundred thousand clones, approximately 85% of which are singletons. Germline V lookup: CDR1 MDHEN, CDR2 SYDVKM. The CDR3 totals 15 residues. The ends lost 7 bases at V and 5 bases at J; junction bases unmatched: 9. This receptor was taken from a woman aged 25 to 39 who had recovered from COVID-19. The sequencing input was PBMCs or T cells enriched from blood (not recorded which). This chain uses TRBV28 with TRBJ1-4; 8 nucleotides agree with TRBD1. The CDR3 sequence is CASNQPRGPNEKLFF. CDR3 in DNA: TGTGCCAGCAACCAGCCCAGGGGGCCCAATGAAAAACTGTTTTTT.